A selection of T cell receptor beta chains follows, all from one sample in a study of blood T cell repertoires in COVID-19. The table came from immunoSEQ multiplex PCR; TCRdb's copy has only in-frame clones and leaves some out. This sample yields some 400,000 clones, of which around 90% are seen a single time; 3% belongs to the top ten. The specimen was peripheral blood. These receptors all stem from a human donor in a cohort sampled during active COVID-19. The CDR3 runs from the conserved cysteine through the conserved F or W. D genes are given only for firm matches.

d_gene | v_gene | len | CDR3aa
- | TRBV28 | 14 | CASSFSQAYYGYTF
TRBD2 | TRBV5-1 | 14 | CASSSSSGGYEQYF
TRBD2 | TRBV7-2 | 13 | CASASGGIETQYF
TRBD2 | TRBV11-3 | 15 | CASSLGLAGANEQFF
- | TRBV5-4 | 15 | CATNPAGGEANTQYF
- | TRBV10-2 | 14 | CASSDRTGGETQYF
TRBD1 | TRBV2 | 13 | CASLGTGLYEQYF
TRBD1 | TRBV28 | 17 | CARLDRGETMGGNTIYF
TRBD2 | TRBV19 | 15 | CASSMGLAETYEQYF
- | TRBV5-1 | 13 | CASSFDGSDTIYF
- | TRBV28 | 15 | CASSLGGTQGNEQFF
TRBD1 | TRBV4-1 | 16 | CASSRPLGTGGYEQYF
- | TRBV4-1 | 16 | CASSQPSPGHNYGYTF
- | TRBV2 | 16 | CASSGEDSYSNQPQHF
- | TRBV15 | 19 | CATSRVRTSPFWSGNTIYF
TRBD1 | TRBV5-4 | 14 | CASSFGQVSYEQYF
- | TRBV7-9 | 17 | CASSSPLTPASQDEQYF
- | TRBV28 | 15 | CASSFRAEGYNEQFF
- | TRBV4-1 | 14 | CASSPGQSAYGYTF
- | TRBV30 | 14 | CAWSVRGKKNIQYF
TRBD2 | TRBV27 | 15 | CASSPLAESTDTQYF
TRBD2 | TRBV5-1 | 17 | CASSPPLAGGGLAEQFF
TRBD1 | TRBV19 | 14 | CASSSDRGSYEQYF
TRBD1 | TRBV5-8 | 14 | CASSFHSSQGTQYF
TRBD2 | TRBV5-4 | 17 | CASSSPWSGRDTGELFF
TRBD1 | TRBV5-6 | 14 | CASSPRTGKGEQYF
TRBD1 | TRBV2 | 14 | CASSGDSSGNTIYF
TRBD2 | TRBV6-4 | 16 | CASSPDAGEGTDTQYF
- | TRBV5-1 | 15 | CASSFRPGDSYEQYF
TRBD2 | TRBV7-2 | 17 | CASSLRAGGRDTGELFF
TRBD2 | TRBV27 | 15 | CASSLEREGYNEQFF
TRBD2 | TRBV4-1 | 14 | CASSPGDYGNEQFF